This T cell receptor (beta chain) was identified during a study of blood T cell repertoires in COVID-19. Germline V gives CDR1 MDHEN, CDR2 SYDVKM. CDR3 length equals 19 residues. The V segment lost 1 base and the J segment 4 bases; nucleotides outside the gene matches: 17. In the study's own analysis: Amplifying reference gene primers gave estimates of nucleated cell counts. Libraries were prepared by immunoSEQ multiplex PCR; TCRdb keeps only in-frame clonotypes and omits some of them. The V and J calls and clone size come from that table; D and trimming were worked out from the DNA. The sample records about 67,000 clones, roughly nine tenths being singletons.

This receptor was obtained from a man between 50 and 59 years old with active COVID-19. The sample consisted of peripheral blood. V is TRBV28 and J is TRBJ2-5, with 8 bases fitting TRBD1. The CDR3 nucleotides read TGTGCCAGCAGTTTATCCCCCGGACAGGGCATTGTAAGGAGAGAGACCCAGTACTTC. Residues: CASSLSPGQGIVRRETQYF.